The 25 T cell receptor beta chains below come from one sample, sequenced in a study of control samples from healthy donors and cancer patients. Profiled with immunoSEQ multiplex PCR; TCRdb holds only in-frame clones, not every one. This table has about 140,000 clones, around 94% appearing once. Sequenced: blood. The source is a man aged 40-49 years in good health.

The chain has TRBV6-4 and TRBJ2-2, with D possibly being TRBD1 (6 bases). Germline V gives CDR1 MRHNA, CDR2 SNTAGT. The CDR3 runs to 16 residues. The ends were cut back, 0 bases at V and 4 bases at J, with 12 bases in the middle. CDR3 loop: CASSDSMRGITGELFF. In DNA, the CDR3 is TGTGCCAGCAGTGACTCGATGAGGGGGATCACCGGGGAGCTGTTTTTT.

This clone has a handful of counts. This rearrangement joins TRBV30 to TRBJ1-5; 8 bases are shared with TRBD1. V gave up 3 bases and J gave up 7 bases; unmatched junction bases: 8. This CDR3 has 14 amino acids. Germline V gene sequence: CDR1 GTSNPN, CDR2 SVGIG (reference sequence). CDR3 in amino acids: CAWSKDRGWQPQHF. The CDR3 nucleotides read TGTGCCTGGAGCAAAGACAGGGGTTGGCAGCCCCAGCATTTT.

This chain's CDR3 is CASSLQGQKLFF. The CDR3 coding sequence is TGTGCCAGCAGCTTACAGGGGCAAAAACTGTTTTTT. The chain is built from TRBV5-6 and TRBJ1-4, with TRBD1 matching 7 bases. CDR3 length: 12 residues. Per germline, CDR1 SGHDT and CDR2 YYEEEE. Trimming took 2 bases from V and 9 from J; bases not matched to a gene: 1.

This rearrangement joins TRBV28 to TRBJ2-1; 10 nucleotides agree with TRBD2. J was trimmed by 7 bases and V by 4 bases; bases with no gene match: 13. The length of the CDR3 is 17 residues. Germline V gene data show CDR1 as MDHEN and CDR2 as SYDVKM. CDR3 residues: CASSYSPGTSVSNEQFF. CDR3 sequence (DNA): TGTGCCAGCAGTTATTCCCCCGGGACTAGCGTCTCTAATGAGCAGTTCTTC.

V usage is TRBV27 and J usage is TRBJ2-7, with D perhaps TRBD1 or TRBD2 (5 bases each). From germline, CDR1 is MNHEY and CDR2 SMNVEV (reference sequence). Trimming took off 0 bases at V and 3 bases at J, with 15 bases between the two ends. The CDR3 totals 16 residues. The CDR3 nucleotides are TGTGCCAGCAGTTTATCGAGGGGACCGGTGGTCTACGAGCAGTACTTC. Encoded protein: CASSLSRGPVVYEQYF.

The genes are TRBV21-1 and TRBJ1-1. TRBV21-1 is assigned pseudogene status. This CDR3 is built from 14 residues. CDR3 in DNA: TGTGCCAGCAGCAATGGGGGGGACAACACTGAAGCTTTCTTT. This codes for CASSNGGDNTEAFF.

The V call is TRBV10-3, the J call TRBJ1-3; TRBD1 aligns across 8 bases. CDR1 is ENHRY and CDR2 is SYGVKD in the germline V gene. The CDR3 covers 17 residues. The J segment lost 0 bases and the V segment lost 5 bases, leaving 9 bases of the junction unmatched. The CDR3 nucleotides read TGTGCCATCAGTCAACGGACAGGGCTGACCTCTGGAAACACCATATATTTT. This translates into CAISQRTGLTSGNTIYF.

The gene calls are TRBV12-3 or TRBV12-4 and TRBJ2-5; the D is unclear. Trimming pared 9 bases from V and 1 base from J, leaving 12 bases between. CDR3 length: 13 residues. CDR3 DNA: TGTGCCAGTTGCCTCTGGGGCCAAGAGACCCAGTACTTC. Translated, it gives CASCLWGQETQYF.

This chain joins TRBV27 and TRBJ2-1; D unclear. The CDR3 is made up of 11 amino acids. The germline V gene encodes CDR1 MNHEY and CDR2 SMNVEV (reference sequence). Deletions cut 5 bases from V and 6 bases from J, with 5 bases between. CDR3 sequence: CASSLLNEQFF. CDR3 in DNA: TGTGCCAGCAGTCTCCTCAATGAGCAGTTCTTC.

This clone was recorded once. This sequence joins TRBV11-2 and TRBJ2-1, with a weak D call TRBD2 (5 bases). Germline V lookup: CDR1 SGHAT, CDR2 FQNNGV. V was shortened by 3 bases and J by 0 bases, with 12 bases between the two germline ends. This CDR3 spans 16 amino acids. As DNA, the CDR3 is TGTGCCAGCAGCTTTGTAGGACTCGGCTCCTACAATGAGCAGTTCTTC. This translates into CASSFVGLGSYNEQFF.

The chain uses TRBV27 and TRBJ1-3; no firm D call. This CDR3 is built from 14 residues. V lost 6 bases, J lost 0 bases, and 9 bases lay in between. Per the germline V gene, CDR1 is MNHEY and CDR2 is SMNVEV (reference sequence). The chain's CDR3 is CASSKHHSGNTIYF. In DNA, the CDR3 is TGTGCCAGCAGCAAACACCACTCTGGAAACACCATATATTTT.

The chain has TRBV11-2 and TRBJ1-1; 7 bases are a match to TRBD1. V shed 4 bases, J shed 1 base, and the junction held 3 bases outside the gene matches. There are 14 residues in the CDR3. CDR1 and CDR2 from the germline V gene are SGHAT and FQNNGV. CDR3 nucleotide sequence: TGTGCCAGCAGCTCTCAGGGGGAGAACACTGAAGCTTTCTTT. Its translation: CASSSQGENTEAFF.

V is TRBV9 and J is TRBJ1-6; 10 nucleotides align to TRBD1. V was clipped by 4 bases and J by 8 bases; unmatched bases: 3. Germline CDR1 is SGDLS and CDR2 is YYNGEE. CDR3 length: 14 amino acids. In nucleotides, the CDR3 is TGTGCCAGCAGCCCAGGGACAGGGGATTCACCCCTCCACTTT. Encoded protein: CASSPGTGDSPLHF.

CDR3 amino acids: CASSEAENYGYTF. The CDR3 coding sequence is TGTGCCAGCAGTGAGGCCGAGAACTATGGCTACACCTTC. The V call is TRBV6-1, the J call TRBJ1-2; D is uncertain. CDR1 is MNHNS, CDR2 SASEGT, per germline. The CDR3 loop spans 13 amino acids. The germline V and J ends were trimmed by 3 bases and 2 bases, with 7 bases remaining between them.

The V and J genes are TRBV7-8 and TRBJ1-1; maybe TRBD1 (5 bases). The length of the CDR3 is 12 residues. The germline CDR1 and CDR2 sequences are SGHVS and FQNEAQ. V was clipped by 2 bases and J by 8 bases, with 9 bases between them. The CDR3 reads CASSLRGSEAFF. The CDR3 DNA follows: TGTGCCAGCAGCTTACGGGGGTCCGAAGCTTTCTTT.

The chain couples TRBV28 to TRBJ2-2; TRBD1 matches at 11 bases. Looked up from germline, CDR1 is MDHEN and CDR2 is SYDVKM. Trimming removed 3 bases from V and 5 bases from J; junction bases left unmatched: 5. The CDR3 totals 16 residues. The CDR3 DNA is TGTGCCAGCAGTTTCTTGGGACAGGGGGTAACCGGGGAGCTGTTTTTT. Its protein product is CASSFLGQGVTGELFF.

The chain has TRBV5-1 and TRBJ1-1; D is unresolved. The CDR3 is 14 amino acids. Germline assignment: CDR1 SGHRS and CDR2 YFSETQ. Trimming pared 2 bases from V and 7 bases from J, leaving 15 bases between. This CDR3 reads CASSFSGMKIEAFF. CDR3 bases: TGCGCCAGCAGCTTCTCGGGGATGAAAATTGAAGCTTTCTTT.

The CDR3 loop is CASSSSGRAFYEQYF. For the CDR3, the DNA is TGTGCCAGCAGTTCGAGCGGGAGGGCCTTCTACGAGCAGTACTTC. The gene calls are TRBV27 and TRBJ2-7; TRBD2 matches 10 bases. V shed 4 bases and J 3 bases; nucleotides not matched to a gene: 6. There are 15 residues in the CDR3. CDR1 is MNHEY and CDR2 is SMNVEV in the germline V gene (reference sequence).

The chain combines TRBV10-3 with TRBJ1-3, with 7 bases that match TRBD1. This CDR3 region has 13 residues. The ends lost 6 bases at V and 4 bases at J; junction bases unmatched: 3. Germline V CDR1 and CDR2: ENHRY, SYGVKD. The CDR3 sequence: CAIRGTEGNTIYF. As DNA, the CDR3 is TGTGCCATCAGGGGGACAGAAGGAAACACCATATATTTT.

This clone appeared once. The rearrangement joins TRBV4-1 to TRBJ2-1, with D perhaps matching TRBD2 (7 bases). Trimming removed 4 bases from V and 8 bases from J, with 24 bases in between. This CDR3 has 17 amino acids. Germline CDR1 and CDR2: MGHRA and YSYEKL. CDR3 protein: CASSRSDGGAVGYEQFF. The CDR3 DNA follows: TGCGCCAGCAGCCGAAGCGATGGGGGGGCCGTTGGGTATGAGCAGTTCTTC.

This chain connects TRBV7-2 to TRBJ1-2; the D is unclear. Germline CDR1 is SGHTA and CDR2 is FQGNSA. This CDR3 spans 13 amino acids. Trimming stripped 5 bases from V and 4 bases from J, with 11 bases between. The CDR3: CASSEAQIYGYTF. CDR3 nucleotide sequence: TGTGCCAGCAGCGAAGCACAGATCTATGGCTACACCTTC. The full variable domain, completed using reference TRBV7-2 and TRBJ1-2, is GAGVSQSPSNKVTEKGKDVELRCDPISGHTALYWYRQSLGQGLEFLIYFQGNSAPDKSGLPSDRFSAERTGGSVSTLTIQRTQQEDSAVYLCASSEAQIYGYTFGSGTRLTVV.

The J gene is TRBJ2-2, the V gene TRBV28, with D unresolved. CDR1 and CDR2 (germline): MDHEN, SYDVKM. CDR3 length equals 13 residues. V lost 4 bases, J lost 1 base, and 4 bases lay in between. The CDR3 reads CASSWRNTGELFF. The CDR3 DNA sequence: TGTGCCAGCAGTTGGAGGAACACCGGGGAGCTGTTTTTT.

V usage is TRBV7-9 and J usage is TRBJ2-4; no clear D. V lost 1 base and J lost 8, with 12 bases in between. In germline, CDR1 is SEHNR, CDR2 FQNEAQ (reference sequence). The CDR3 totals 14 residues. The CDR3 coding sequence is TGTGCCAGCAGCTTAGGGGCTTTGTCTGACATTCAGTACTTC. Amino acids: CASSLGALSDIQYF. Complete variable domain (other parts from reference TRBV7-9 and TRBJ2-4): DTGVSQNPRHKITKRGQNVTFRCDPISEHNRLYWYRQTLGQGPEFLTYFQNEAQLEKSRLLSDRFSAERPKGSFSTLEIQRTEQGDSAMYLCASSLGALSDIQYFGAGTRLSVL.

This clone was picked up one time. J is TRBJ2-5 and V is TRBV11-2, with 7 positions matching TRBD1. This CDR3 spans 18 amino acids. The V and J ends lost 4 bases and 4 bases, in that order; junction bases with no gene match: 18. Germline-derived CDR1 and CDR2 are SGHAT and FQNNGV. In DNA, the CDR3 is TGTGCCAGCAGCTCAAAACGTAACCCAAGGACAGGTGGAGAGACCCAGTACTTC. The encoded protein is CASSSKRNPRTGGETQYF.

The chain carries TRBV9 and TRBJ2-6, with TRBD2 identical over 7 bases. Germline lookup yields CDR1 SGDLS and CDR2 YYNGEE. The CDR3 runs to 17 residues. The V gene end was trimmed by 0 bases and the J gene end by 0 bases; junction bases not matched to a gene: 3. In nucleotides, the CDR3 is TGTGCCAGCAGCGTAGGGGGACTACCCTCTGGGGCCAACGTCCTGACTTTC. Translating it yields CASSVGGLPSGANVLTF.